This TCR beta chain was captured in a study of identifying expanded T cells in peripheral blood. General study findings and limits: Approximately 2-week clone count variance significantly increased as total template count grew.

This table comes from immunoSEQ multiplex PCR, and its TCRdb copy is limited to in-frame clones, with some not included. The sample includes around 70,000 clones, about nine tenths of them seen just once. The CDR3 loop spans 15 amino acids. Germline V gene lookup returns CDR1 LGHNT and CDR2 FRNRAP. V lost 5 bases and J lost 4, with 17 bases in between. A remark on this clone: The antigen remains unidentified.

Collection occurred without any documented infections or immune events in donors. The gene calls are TRBV12-5 and TRBJ1-1; D perhaps matches TRBD1 (5 bases). Sequenced material: blood. This clonotype was sampled from a person aged 18 to 70 in good health. The CDR3 region has the DNA TGTGCTAGTGGTCGGCGGGACGGTTCGGGCACTGAAGCTTTCTTT. It yields the protein CASGRRDGSGTEAFF.